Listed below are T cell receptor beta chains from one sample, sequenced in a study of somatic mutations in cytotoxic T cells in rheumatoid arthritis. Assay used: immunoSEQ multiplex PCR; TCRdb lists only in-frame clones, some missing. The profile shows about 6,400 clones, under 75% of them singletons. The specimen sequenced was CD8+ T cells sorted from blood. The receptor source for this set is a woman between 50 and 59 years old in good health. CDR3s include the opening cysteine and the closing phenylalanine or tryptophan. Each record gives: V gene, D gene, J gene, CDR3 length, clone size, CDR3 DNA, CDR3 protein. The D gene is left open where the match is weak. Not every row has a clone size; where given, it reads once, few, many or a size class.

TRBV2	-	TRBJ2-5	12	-	TGTGCCAGCATCGAGGAACAAGAGACCCAGTACTTC	CASIEEQETQYF
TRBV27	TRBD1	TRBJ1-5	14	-	TGTGCCAACAAAGGGACAGCGGACAATCAGCCCCAGCATTTT	CANKGTADNQPQHF
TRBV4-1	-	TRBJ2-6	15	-	TGCGCCAGCAGCCAAGGAGGCTCTGGGGCCAACGTCCTGACTTTC	CASSQGGSGANVLTF
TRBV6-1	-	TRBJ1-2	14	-	TGTGCCAGCAGCCAACCTGTAGGGGTAGATGGCTACACCTTC	CASSQPVGVDGYTF
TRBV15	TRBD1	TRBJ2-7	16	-	TGTGCCACCAGCAGAGTTCCGGGACAGGGGGTGTACGAGCAGTACTTC	CATSRVPGQGVYEQYF
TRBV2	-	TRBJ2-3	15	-	TGTGCCAGCAGTGAGGGCAGGGGATTCACAGATACGCAGTATTTT	CASSEGRGFTDTQYF
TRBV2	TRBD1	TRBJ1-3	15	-	TGTGCCAGCTTAGACCGGGACAGGGGAGGAAACACCATATATTTT	CASLDRDRGGNTIYF
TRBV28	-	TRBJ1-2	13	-	TGTGCCAGCAGTTTACAACAGGACTATGGCTACACCTTC	CASSLQQDYGYTF
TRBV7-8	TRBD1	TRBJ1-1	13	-	TGTGCCAGCAGCATACAGGGGTTGACTGAAGCTTTCTTT	CASSIQGLTEAFF
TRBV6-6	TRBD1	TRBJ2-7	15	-	TGTGCCAGCAGCCTCTCCGGGACAGGGGGCTACGAGCAGTACTTC	CASSLSGTGGYEQYF
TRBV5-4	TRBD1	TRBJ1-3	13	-	TGTGCCAGCAGCCCGGGGACAGAGAAGCTGACGGATTTT	CASSPGTEKLTDF
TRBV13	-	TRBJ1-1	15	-	TGTGCCAGCAGCTTAGAAAGGGACTGGAACACTGAAGCTTTCTTT	CASSLERDWNTEAFF
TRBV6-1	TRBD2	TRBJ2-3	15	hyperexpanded	TGTGCCAGCAAAGTAGCGGGGGGTCACCCGGATACGCAGTATTTT	CASKVAGGHPDTQYF
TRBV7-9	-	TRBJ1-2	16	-	TGTGCCAGCAGCTACGGCAGGGAGGGGGTGGTCTGGGGCTACACCTTC	CASSYGREGVVWGYTF
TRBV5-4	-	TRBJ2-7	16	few	TGTGCCAGCAGCGGGCCCGGGCCAGGGCAAGCCTACGAGCAGTACTTC	CASSGPGPGQAYEQYF
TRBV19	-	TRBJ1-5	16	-	TGTGCCAGTAAATTTAGTGTCTCGGGGAGCAATCAGCCCCAGCATTTT	CASKFSVSGSNQPQHF
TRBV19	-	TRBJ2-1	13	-	TGTGCCAGTAGTATAGGACAGTACAATGAGCAGTTCTTC	CASSIGQYNEQFF
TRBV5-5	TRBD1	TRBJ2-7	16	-	TGCGCCAGCAGCCCCTCTGGGACAGGGGAATCCTACGAGCAGTACTTC	CASSPSGTGESYEQYF
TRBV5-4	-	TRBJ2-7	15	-	TGTGCCAGCAGCTTGGGGACTGACGGGCGGAACGAGCAGTACTTC	CASSLGTDGRNEQYF
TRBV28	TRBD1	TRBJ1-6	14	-	TGTGCCAGCACAGACTACTCGACAGGGTCACCCCTCCACTTT	CASTDYSTGSPLHF
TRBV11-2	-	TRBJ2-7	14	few	TGTGCCAGCAGCTTAGGTCCGGTTTCCTACGAGCAGTACTTC	CASSLGPVSYEQYF
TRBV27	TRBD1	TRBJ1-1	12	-	TGTGCCAGCAGTCTACCCGGGACAGGGGCTTTCTTT	CASSLPGTGAFF
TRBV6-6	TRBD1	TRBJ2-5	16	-	TGTGCCAGCAGTTTCCGGGACAGGGGCCACCAAGAGACCCAGTACTTC	CASSFRDRGHQETQYF
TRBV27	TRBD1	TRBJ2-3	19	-	TGTGCCAGCAGCAAGTTCCCCCCAGACGGGACAGGGGGACTTGGGGCGCAGTATTTT	CASSKFPPDGTGGLGAQYF
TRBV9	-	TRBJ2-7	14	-	TGTGCCAGCAGCGTAGCTGGAGGACCCTACGAGCAGTACTTC	CASSVAGGPYEQYF
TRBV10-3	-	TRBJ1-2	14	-	TGTGCCATAGGAGGGGGGGCAAGTCACTATGGCTACACCTTC	CAIGGGASHYGYTF
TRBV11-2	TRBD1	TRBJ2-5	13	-	TGTGCCAGCAGCTTGACAGGGGAAGAGACCCAGTACTTC	CASSLTGEETQYF
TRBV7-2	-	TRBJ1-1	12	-	TGTGCCAGCAGCTTGGGGGGACCTGAAGCTTTCTTT	CASSLGGPEAFF
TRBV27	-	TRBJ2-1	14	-	TGTGCCAGCAGTGTACCGGGACTTCACAATGAGCAGTTCTTC	CASSVPGLHNEQFF
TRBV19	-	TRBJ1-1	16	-	TGTGCCAGTAGTATAAGGCAGGGGCGGGTGAACACTGAAGCTTTCTTT	CASSIRQGRVNTEAFF
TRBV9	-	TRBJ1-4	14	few	TGTGCCAGCAGCGTAGGCGGTACGAGAGAAAAACTGTTTTTT	CASSVGGTREKLFF
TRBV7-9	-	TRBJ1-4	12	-	TGTGCCAGCAGCTTAGGCGAGGAAAAACTGTTTTTT	CASSLGEEKLFF
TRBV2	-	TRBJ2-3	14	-	TGTGCCAGCGCGGAGGACAGTAGCACAGATACGCAGTATTTT	CASAEDSSTDTQYF
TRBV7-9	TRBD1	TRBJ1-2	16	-	TGCGCCAGCAGCCACTCCGGGACAGGGGAGGCCTATGGCTACACCTTC	CASSHSGTGEAYGYTF
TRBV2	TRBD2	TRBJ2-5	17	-	TGTGCCAGCAGTGAACTAGCGGGGGGGCTGTACCAAGAGACCCAGTACTTC	CASSELAGGLYQETQYF
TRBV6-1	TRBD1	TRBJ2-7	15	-	TGTGCCAGCAGTGAAGTGGGACAGGGGGCCCGGGAGCAGTACTTC	CASSEVGQGAREQYF
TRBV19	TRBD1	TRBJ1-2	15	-	TGTGCCAGTAGTACCCAGGTAGGGGGCTCTGGAGGCTACACCTTC	CASSTQVGGSGGYTF
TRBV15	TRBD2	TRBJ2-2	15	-	TGTGCCACCAGCAGAGCGCGGGGGGGGGCCGGGGAGCTGTTTTTT	CATSRARGGAGELFF
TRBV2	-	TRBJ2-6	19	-	TGTGCCAGCAGTGAAGCGCTTCGAGACAGCTTCTCTGGGGCCAACGTCCTGACTTTC	CASSEALRDSFSGANVLTF
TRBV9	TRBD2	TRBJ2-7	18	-	TGTGCCAGCAGCGATGGGACTAGCGATACAGCAAGATCCTACGAGCAGTACTTC	CASSDGTSDTARSYEQYF
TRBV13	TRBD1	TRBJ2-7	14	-	TGTGCCAGCAGGTGGCGAGGACAGGCAAGCGAGCAGTACTTC	CASRWRGQASEQYF
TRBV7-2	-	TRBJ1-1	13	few	TGTGCCAGCAGCTTAGCGGCGGCTCGGGAAGCTTTCTTT	CASSLAAAREAFF
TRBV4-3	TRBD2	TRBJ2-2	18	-	TGCGCCAGCAGCCAAGAGGGACTAGCGGGGTCTAGGGCCGGGGAGCTGTTTTTT	CASSQEGLAGSRAGELFF
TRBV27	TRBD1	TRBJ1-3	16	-	TGTGCCAGCAGTCCCCTAGAGGGGGCGAGAGGAAACACCATATATTTT	CASSPLEGARGNTIYF
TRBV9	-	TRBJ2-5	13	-	TGTGCCAGCAGCGTAGGCCATCCCACACCCCAGTACTTC	CASSVGHPTPQYF
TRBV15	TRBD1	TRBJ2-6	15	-	TGTGCCACCAGCAGCGACAGGGATGGGGCCAACGTCCTGACTTTC	CATSSDRDGANVLTF
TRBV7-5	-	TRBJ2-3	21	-	TGTGCCAGAAGCTTAGAGGGTTTCGCAGGGTTCCCCCGACCGCCCGAGGATACGCAGTATTTT	CARSLEGFAGFPRPPEDTQYF
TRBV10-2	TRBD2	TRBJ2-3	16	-	TGCGCCAGCAGCCCCCCTCTAGCGGGGCCCACAGATACGCAGTATTTT	CASSPPLAGPTDTQYF
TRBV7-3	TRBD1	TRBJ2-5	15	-	TGTGCCAGCAGCCCTGACAGGGGGCGGTGGGAGACCCAGTACTTC	CASSPDRGRWETQYF
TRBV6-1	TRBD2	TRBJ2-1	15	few	TGTGCCAGCAGTGAAGGGTCTAGCGGGGGAAGTGAGCAGTTCTTC	CASSEGSSGGSEQFF
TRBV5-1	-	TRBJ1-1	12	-	TGCGCCAGCACGACAGGGAACACTGAAGCTTTCTTT	CASTTGNTEAFF
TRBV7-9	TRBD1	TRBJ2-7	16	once	TGTGCCAGCAGCACCTCCGGGACAGGGGACGTGGGCGAGCAGTACTTC	CASSTSGTGDVGEQYF
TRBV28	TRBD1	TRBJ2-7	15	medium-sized	TGTGCCAGCAGTTTTCAGGGGGCGGCTAACTACGAGCAGTACTTC	CASSFQGAANYEQYF
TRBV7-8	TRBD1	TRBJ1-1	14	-	TGTGCCAGCAGCGTGGGACAGGGGAACACTGAAGCTTTCTTT	CASSVGQGNTEAFF
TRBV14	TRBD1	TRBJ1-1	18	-	TGTGCCAGCAGCCAAGGGCCGGGACAGGGGGCGAAGAACACTGAAGCTTTCTTT	CASSQGPGQGAKNTEAFF
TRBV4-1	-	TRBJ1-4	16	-	TGCGCCAGCAGCCAAGTTGGTGCGGGCCCTAATGAAAAACTGTTTTTT	CASSQVGAGPNEKLFF
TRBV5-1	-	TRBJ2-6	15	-	TGCGCCAGCAGCTTGGAACAGGCTGGGGCCAACGTCCTGACTTTC	CASSLEQAGANVLTF
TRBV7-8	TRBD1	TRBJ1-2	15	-	TGTGCCAGCAGCTTAGGGGGACAGGCGATCTATGGCTACACCTTC	CASSLGGQAIYGYTF
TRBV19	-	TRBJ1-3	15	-	TGTGCCAGTAGTTATAATCAGGGCTCTGGAAACACCATATATTTT	CASSYNQGSGNTIYF